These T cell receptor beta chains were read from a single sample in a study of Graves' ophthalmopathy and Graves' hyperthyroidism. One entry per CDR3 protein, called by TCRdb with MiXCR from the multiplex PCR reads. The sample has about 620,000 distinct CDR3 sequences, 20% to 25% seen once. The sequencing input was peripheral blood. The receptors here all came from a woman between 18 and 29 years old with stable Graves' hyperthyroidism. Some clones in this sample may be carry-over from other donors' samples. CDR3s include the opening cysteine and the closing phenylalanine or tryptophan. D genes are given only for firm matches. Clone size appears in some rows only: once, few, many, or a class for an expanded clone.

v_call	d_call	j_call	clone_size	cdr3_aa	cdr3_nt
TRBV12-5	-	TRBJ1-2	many	CASGLTAAYGYTF	TGTGCTAGTGGTTTGACAGCAGCCTATGGCTACACCTTC
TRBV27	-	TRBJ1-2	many	CASSLYPPDRPRANYGYTF	TGTGCCAGCAGTTTATATCCTCCGGACCGCCCGAGAGCTAACTATGGCTACACCTTC
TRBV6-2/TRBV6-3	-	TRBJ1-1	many	CASRHDEKNTEAFF	TGTGCCAGCAGACATGACGAAAAGAATACTGAAGCTTTCTTT
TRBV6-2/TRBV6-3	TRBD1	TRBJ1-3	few	CASSYRPGGYSGNTIYF	TGTGCCAGCAGTTACAGACCAGGGGGCTACTCTGGAAACACCATATATTTT
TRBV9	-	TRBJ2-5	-	CASSVLGPLDVETQYF	TGTGCCAGCAGCGTCCTGGGACCTTTGGATGTAGAGACCCAGTACTTC
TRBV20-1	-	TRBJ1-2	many	CSARGFNYGYTF	TGCAGTGCTAGAGGGTTTAACTATGGCTACACCTTC
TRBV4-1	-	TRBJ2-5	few	CASSPQGISQETQYF	TGCGCCAGCAGCCCCCAGGGCATCTCCCAAGAGACCCAGTACTTC
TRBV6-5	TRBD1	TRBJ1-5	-	CASTSDRANQPQHF	TGTGCCAGCACTTCGGACAGGGCCAATCAGCCCCAGCATTTT
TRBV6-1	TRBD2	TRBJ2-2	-	CASSPLAGVGSGELFF	TGTGCCAGCAGTCCTCTAGCGGGAGTTGGGTCCGGGGAGCTGTTTTTT
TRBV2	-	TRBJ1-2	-	CASTRGPGDGYTF	TGTGCCAGCACCCGTGGCCCTGGGGATGGCTACACCTTC
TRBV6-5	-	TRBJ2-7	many	CASRSGTKSSYEQYF	TGTGCCAGCAGGTCCGGGACAAAGAGCTCCTACGAGCAGTACTTC
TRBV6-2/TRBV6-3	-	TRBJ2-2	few	CASRRDSNTGELFF	TGTGCCAGCCGACGGGACTCGAACACCGGGGAGCTGTTTTTT
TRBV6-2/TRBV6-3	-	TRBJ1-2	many	CASSYSTVKGYGYTF	TGTGCCAGCAGTTACTCGACTGTCAAGGGGTATGGCTACACCTTC
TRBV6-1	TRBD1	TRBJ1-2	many	CASSLDRGEGSYGYTF	TGTGCCAGCAGCTTGGACAGGGGTGAAGGAAGCTATGGCTACACCTTC
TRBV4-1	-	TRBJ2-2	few	CASSQRRGGGELFF	TGCGCCAGCAGCCAAAGACGGGGCGGCGGGGAGCTGTTTTTT
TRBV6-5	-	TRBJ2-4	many	CASSLGGSVKNIQYF	TGTGCCAGCAGTTTGGGGGGCTCGGTCAAAAACATTCAGTACTTC